Described below is a single T cell receptor (beta chain) sequence and its context. The antigen remains unidentified. This entry comes from a study of T cell responses to AZD1222 COVID-19 vaccine. The study's findings and limits: Only a handful of AZD1222 recipients tested seropositive at baseline.

The protocol was immunoSEQ multiplex PCR, while the TCRdb copy is restricted to in-frame clones and leaves out a portion. This table holds about 140,000 clones, approximately 95% found once. CDR3 length equals 16 residues. The germline gives CDR1 SGDLS, CDR2 YYNGEE. The junction had 11 bases not matched to a gene; V was cut back by 3 bases and J by 5 bases. The chain links TRBV9 to TRBJ2-5, with TRBD2 matching 9 bases. The sequences come from peripheral blood, collected on day 0 of MenACWY control vaccination. The origin of this receptor is an adult in good health. CDR3 in DNA: TGTGCCAGCAGCGCCCTGGGGCTAACTAGCGGGGAGACCCAGTACTTC. Protein: CASSALGLTSGETQYF.